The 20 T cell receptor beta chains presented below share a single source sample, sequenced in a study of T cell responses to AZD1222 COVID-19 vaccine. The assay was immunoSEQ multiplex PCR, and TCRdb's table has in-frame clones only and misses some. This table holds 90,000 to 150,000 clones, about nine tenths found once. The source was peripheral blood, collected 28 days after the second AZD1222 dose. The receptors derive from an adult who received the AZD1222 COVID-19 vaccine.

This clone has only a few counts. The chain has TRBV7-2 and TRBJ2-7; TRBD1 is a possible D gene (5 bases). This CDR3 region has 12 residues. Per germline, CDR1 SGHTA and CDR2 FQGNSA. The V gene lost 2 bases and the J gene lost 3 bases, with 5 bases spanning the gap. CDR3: CASSLRGYEQYF. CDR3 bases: TGTGCCAGCAGCTTAAGGGGCTACGAGCAGTACTTC.

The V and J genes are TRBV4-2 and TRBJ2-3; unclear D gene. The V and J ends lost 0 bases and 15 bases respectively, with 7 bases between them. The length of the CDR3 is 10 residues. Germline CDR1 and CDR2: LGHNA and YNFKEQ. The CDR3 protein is CASSQEMTYF. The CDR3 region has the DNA TGTGCCAGCAGCCAAGAGATGACTTATTTT.

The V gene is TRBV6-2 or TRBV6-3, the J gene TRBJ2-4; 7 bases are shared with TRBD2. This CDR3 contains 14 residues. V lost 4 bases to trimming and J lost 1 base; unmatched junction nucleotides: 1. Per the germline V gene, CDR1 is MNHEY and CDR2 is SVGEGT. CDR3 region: CASSFSGAKNIQYF. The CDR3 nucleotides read TGTGCCAGCAGTTTTAGCGGGGCCAAAAACATTCAGTACTTC.

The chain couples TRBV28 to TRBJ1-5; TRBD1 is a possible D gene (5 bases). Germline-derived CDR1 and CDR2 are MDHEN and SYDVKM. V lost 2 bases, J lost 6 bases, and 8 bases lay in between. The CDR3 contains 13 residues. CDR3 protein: CASSLPGFQPQHF. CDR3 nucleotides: TGTGCCAGCAGTTTACCAGGGTTTCAGCCCCAGCATTTT.

The CDR3 here is CASSEPGQINEKLFF. CDR3 in DNA: TGTGCCAGCAGTGAGCCGGGACAAATTAATGAAAAACTGTTTTTT. This rearrangement joins TRBV27 to TRBJ1-4; D might be TRBD1 (6 bases). V was trimmed by 5 bases and J by 4 bases, leaving 14 bases between them. Germline V lookup: CDR1 MNHEY, CDR2 SMNVEV (reference sequence). The CDR3 has 15 amino acids.

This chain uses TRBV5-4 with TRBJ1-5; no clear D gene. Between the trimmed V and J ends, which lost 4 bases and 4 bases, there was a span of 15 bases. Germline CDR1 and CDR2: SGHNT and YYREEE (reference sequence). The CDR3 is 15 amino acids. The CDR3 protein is CASSKDANPNQPQHF. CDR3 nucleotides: TGTGCCAGCAGCAAGGACGCGAACCCAAATCAGCCCCAGCATTTT.

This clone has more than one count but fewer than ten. The CDR3 is CASSLGGGTPDTQYF. The CDR3 DNA sequence: TGTGCCAGCAGCTTAGGCGGGGGCACCCCAGATACGCAGTATTTT. V gene TRBV7-7 combines with J gene TRBJ2-3; D is possibly TRBD2 (7 bases). This CDR3 has 15 residues. V gave up 1 base and J gave up 4 bases, with 12 bases separating them. The V gene's germline CDR1 is SSHAT and CDR2 FNYEAQ (reference sequence).

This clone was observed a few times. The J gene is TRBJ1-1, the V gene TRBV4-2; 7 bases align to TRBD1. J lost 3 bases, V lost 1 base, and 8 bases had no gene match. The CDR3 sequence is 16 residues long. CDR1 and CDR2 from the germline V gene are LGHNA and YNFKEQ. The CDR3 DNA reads TGTGCCAGCAGCCAAGGATACAGGGGAGAGGACACTGAAGCTTTCTTT. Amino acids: CASSQGYRGEDTEAFF.

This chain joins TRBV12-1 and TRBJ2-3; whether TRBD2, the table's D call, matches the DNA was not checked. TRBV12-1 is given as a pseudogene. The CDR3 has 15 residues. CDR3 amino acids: CASINREGCTDTQYF. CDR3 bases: TGTGCCAGCATCAACCGGGAGGGGTGCACAGATACGCAGTATTTT.

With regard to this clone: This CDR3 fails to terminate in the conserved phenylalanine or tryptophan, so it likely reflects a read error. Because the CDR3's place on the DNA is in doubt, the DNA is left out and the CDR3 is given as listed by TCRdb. This CDR3 is CASSEVDGTSTLL. The chain is built from TRBV2 and TRBJ1-4. From its first to its last residue, the CDR3 has 13 amino acids. The V gene's germline CDR1 is SNHLY and CDR2 FYNNEI.

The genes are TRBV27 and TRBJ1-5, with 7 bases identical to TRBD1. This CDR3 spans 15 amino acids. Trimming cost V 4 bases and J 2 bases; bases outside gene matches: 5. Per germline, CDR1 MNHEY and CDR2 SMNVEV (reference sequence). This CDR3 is CASSSQGGGNQPQHF. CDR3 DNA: TGTGCCAGCAGTTCCCAGGGGGGGGGCAATCAGCCCCAGCATTTT.

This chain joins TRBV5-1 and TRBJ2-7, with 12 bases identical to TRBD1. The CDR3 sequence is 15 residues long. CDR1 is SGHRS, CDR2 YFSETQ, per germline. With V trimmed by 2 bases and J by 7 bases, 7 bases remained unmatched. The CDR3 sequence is CASSFTGQGAGEQYF. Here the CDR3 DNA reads TGCGCCAGCAGCTTTACGGGACAGGGGGCGGGTGAGCAGTACTTC.

The CDR3 region is CASSVIGQLNQPQHF. In DNA form, the CDR3 reads TGTGCCAGCAGTGTAATCGGACAGCTCAATCAGCCCCAGCATTTT. This chain connects TRBV2 to TRBJ1-5; TRBD1 might be the D (6 bases). The CDR3 runs to 15 residues. Trimming cost V 4 bases and J 3 bases, with 13 bases left between them. Germline CDR1 is SNHLY and CDR2 is FYNNEI. Drawing the rest from reference TRBV2 and TRBJ1-5, the complete variable domain is EPEVTQTPSHQVTQMGQEVILRCVPISNHLYFYWYRQILGQKVEFLVSFYNNEISEKSEIFDDQFSVERPDGSNFTLKIRSTKLEDSAMYFCASSVIGQLNQPQHFGDGTRLSIL.

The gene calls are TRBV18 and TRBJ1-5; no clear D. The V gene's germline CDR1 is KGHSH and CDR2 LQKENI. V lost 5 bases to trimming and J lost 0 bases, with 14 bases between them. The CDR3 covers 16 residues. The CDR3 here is CASSTRRPASNQPQHF. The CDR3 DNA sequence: TGTGCCAGCTCAACGAGACGGCCCGCTAGCAATCAGCCCCAGCATTTT.

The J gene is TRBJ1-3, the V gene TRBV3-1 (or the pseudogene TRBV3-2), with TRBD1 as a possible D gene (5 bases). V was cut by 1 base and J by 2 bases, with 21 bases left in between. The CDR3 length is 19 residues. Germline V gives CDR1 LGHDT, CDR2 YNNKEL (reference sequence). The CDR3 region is CASSQGFGRVGGAGNTIYF. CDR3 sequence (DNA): TGTGCCAGCAGCCAAGGTTTTGGAAGGGTCGGAGGGGCTGGAAACACCATATATTTT.

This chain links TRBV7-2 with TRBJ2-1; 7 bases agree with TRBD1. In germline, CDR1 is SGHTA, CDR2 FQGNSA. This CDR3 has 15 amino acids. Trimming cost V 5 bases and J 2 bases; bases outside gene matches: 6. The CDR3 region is CASSPLGQTYNEQFF. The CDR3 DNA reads TGTGCCAGCAGCCCGCTGGGACAGACCTACAATGAGCAGTTCTTC.

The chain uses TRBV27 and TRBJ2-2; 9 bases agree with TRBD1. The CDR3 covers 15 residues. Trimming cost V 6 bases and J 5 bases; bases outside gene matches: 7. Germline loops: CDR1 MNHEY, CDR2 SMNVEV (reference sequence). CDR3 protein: CASRTGTGLTGELFF. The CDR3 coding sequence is TGTGCCAGCAGGACCGGGACAGGGTTGACCGGGGAGCTGTTTTTT.

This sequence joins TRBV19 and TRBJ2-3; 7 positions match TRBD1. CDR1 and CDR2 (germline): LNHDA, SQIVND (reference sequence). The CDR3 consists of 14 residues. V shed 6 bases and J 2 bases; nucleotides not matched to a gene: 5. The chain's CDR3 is CASSLGQITDTQYF. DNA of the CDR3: TGTGCCAGTAGCCTGGGACAGATCACAGATACGCAGTATTTT.

The CDR3 DNA is TGTGCCAGCAGCCCGGGTCGGGGGAACTATGGCTACACCTTC. It is translated as CASSPGRGNYGYTF. This chain links TRBV28 with TRBJ1-2, with D perhaps TRBD1 (5 bases). Trimming cost V 6 bases and J 2 bases, with 13 bases left between them. Germline CDR1 MDHEN, CDR2 SYDVKM. This CDR3 comprises 14 residues.

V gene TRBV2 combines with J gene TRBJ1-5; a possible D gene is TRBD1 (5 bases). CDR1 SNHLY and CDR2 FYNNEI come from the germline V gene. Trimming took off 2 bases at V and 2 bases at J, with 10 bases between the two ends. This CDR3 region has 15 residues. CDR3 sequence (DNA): TGTGCCAGCAGTGAACCGGGGGGGGGCAATCAGCCCCAGCATTTT. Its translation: CASSEPGGGNQPQHF.